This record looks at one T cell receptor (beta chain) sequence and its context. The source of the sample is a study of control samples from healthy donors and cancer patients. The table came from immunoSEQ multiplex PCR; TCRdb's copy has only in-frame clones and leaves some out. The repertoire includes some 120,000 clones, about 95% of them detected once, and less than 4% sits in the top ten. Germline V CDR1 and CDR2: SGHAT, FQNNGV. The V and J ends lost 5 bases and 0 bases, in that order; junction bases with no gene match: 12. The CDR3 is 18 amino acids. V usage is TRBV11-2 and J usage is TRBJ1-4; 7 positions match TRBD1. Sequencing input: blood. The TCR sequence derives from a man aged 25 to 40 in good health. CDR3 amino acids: CASSPRYRGGPTNEKLFF. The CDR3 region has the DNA TGTGCCAGCAGCCCGAGGTACAGGGGAGGGCCAACTAATGAAAAACTGTTTTTT.